The 14 T cell receptor beta chains reported below all come from one sample, sequenced in a study of shared clonotypes between healthy human individuals. The protocol was immunoSEQ multiplex PCR, while the TCRdb copy is restricted to in-frame clones and leaves out a portion. Here the sample spans about a million clones, about 72% being singletons. Specimen: memory CD4+ T cells from PBMCs. This sample's subset: CD45RA-negative fraction. All receptors derive from a man between 18 and 29 years old in good health. Some clones in this sample may be carry-over from other donors' samples.

The CDR3 nucleotides read TGTGCCAGCAGCCCAGGGGGAGGCCGAGAGCAGTACTTC. Amino acid sequence: CASSPGGGREQYF. The chain couples TRBV7-2 to TRBJ2-7, with a tentative D call TRBD1 (7 bases). CDR1 is SGHTA and CDR2 is FQGNSA in the germline V gene. Trimming removed 5 bases at V and 7 bases at J, with 15 bases between. There are 13 residues in the CDR3.

The chain joins TRBV30 to TRBJ1-2, with D perhaps TRBD1 (6 bases). V was trimmed by 2 bases and J by 1 base, leaving 8 bases between them. Germline V gene sequence: CDR1 GTSNPN, CDR2 SVGIG (reference sequence). This CDR3 has 13 residues. DNA of the CDR3: TGTGCCTGGAGTATGGACAGTAACTATGGCTACACCTTC. Translating gives CAWSMDSNYGYTF.

The chain has TRBV6-1 and TRBJ2-2; 9 bases are a match to TRBD2. The CDR3 is 15 residues long. Trimming at V came to 4 bases and at J to 6 bases, leaving 6 bases not matched to a gene. CDR1 MNHNS and CDR2 SASEGT come from the germline V gene. The CDR3: CASSANSGSPGELFF. DNA for the CDR3: TGTGCCAGCAGTGCGAATAGCGGGAGCCCCGGGGAGCTGTTTTTT.

The chain employs TRBV25-1 and TRBJ2-7; 10 positions agree with TRBD2. Germline assignment: CDR1 MGHDK and CDR2 SYGVNS. V lost 8 bases and J lost 7; bases outside the gene matches: 11. CDR3 size: 14 residues. CDR3 residues: CASGRAGGPGEQYF. DNA for the CDR3: TGTGCCAGCGGCCGAGCGGGAGGGCCGGGGGAGCAGTACTTC.

The V call is TRBV7-9, the J call TRBJ2-5, with D perhaps TRBD2 (5 bases). The CDR3 extends over 11 amino acids. Per the germline V gene, CDR1 is SEHNR and CDR2 is FQNEAQ (reference sequence). The CDR3 region is CAVKEVETQYF. CDR3 coding DNA: TGTGCTGTTAAGGAGGTGGAGACCCAGTACTTC.

The chain joins TRBV27 to TRBJ1-2, with TRBD1 matching over 12 bases. With 2 bases clipped from V and 7 bases from J, the junction kept 5 bases outside the gene matches. CDR1 MNHEY and CDR2 SMNVEV come from the germline V gene (reference sequence). There are 15 residues in the CDR3. The CDR3 bases are TGTGCCAGCAGTTTACGGGACAGGGGGCGATTTGGCTACACCTTC. Translated: CASSLRDRGRFGYTF.

The CDR3 nucleotides are TGTGCCAGCAGTCAGATTGGGACTAGCGGACAAGAGACCCAGTACTTC. Encoded protein: CASSQIGTSGQETQYF. This chain connects TRBV6-6 to TRBJ2-5, with 11 nucleotides matching TRBD2. The V gene's germline CDR1 is MNHNY and CDR2 SVGAGI (reference sequence). The CDR3 length is 16 residues. Losses at the gene ends were 5 bases for V and 2 bases for J; bases not matched to a gene: 7.

On this clone: Being one base from a much bigger clone, this may be a read error. The chain links TRBV2 to TRBJ1-1; no definite D call. The CDR3 spans 15 residues. The germline V gene has CDR1 SNHLY and CDR2 FYNNEI. Trimming stripped 6 bases from V and 1 base from J, with 15 bases between. For the CDR3, the DNA is TGTGCCAGCAGGGTGGGATTTATCCAGAACACTGAAGCTTTCTTT. Translated: CASRVGFIQNTEAFF.

This rearrangement joins TRBV28 to TRBJ2-5; 9 nucleotides match TRBD1. The CDR3 runs to 16 residues. V trimming: 6 bases; J trimming: 5 bases; junction bases outside the gene matches: 13. Germline CDR1 and CDR2: MDHEN and SYDVKM. The CDR3 sequence is CASSQMGDRAWETQYF. For the CDR3, the DNA is TGTGCCAGCAGCCAAATGGGGGACAGGGCCTGGGAGACCCAGTACTTC.

The CDR3 is CASSLDGQGYGYTF. The CDR3 DNA is TGTGCCAGCAGCTTGGATGGACAGGGCTATGGCTACACCTTC. The chain recombines TRBV5-4 with TRBJ1-2; 8 bases are a match to TRBD1. Germline lookup yields CDR1 SGHNT and CDR2 YYREEE (reference sequence). The CDR3 runs 14 residues. Trimming cost V 0 bases and J 4 bases; bases outside gene matches: 2.

The chain's CDR3 is CASSKDRGAYGYTF. CDR3 nucleotides: TGTGCCAGCAGCAAGGACAGGGGGGCGTATGGCTACACCTTC. The chain employs TRBV5-6 and TRBJ1-2; 10 bases are shared with TRBD1. The trim removed 4 bases at V and 5 bases at J, leaving 5 bases unmatched. CDR1 and CDR2 from the germline V gene are SGHDT and YYEEEE. The CDR3 has 14 residues.

The rearrangement joins TRBV6-5 to TRBJ1-5, with TRBD1 as a possible D gene (6 bases). This CDR3 has 15 residues. Germline V lookup: CDR1 MNHEY, CDR2 SVGAGI. Deletions cut 2 bases from V and 7 bases from J, with 15 bases between. CDR3 protein: CASSYVSGADQPQHF. DNA of the CDR3: TGTGCCAGCAGTTACGTGTCAGGGGCCGACCAGCCCCAGCATTTT.

The chain is built from TRBV7-3 and TRBJ2-1, with D possibly being TRBD1 or TRBD2 (6 bases each). CDR3 size: 15 residues. The germline V gene encodes CDR1 SGHTA and CDR2 FQGTGA. Between the trimmed V and J ends, which lost 3 bases and 4 bases, there was a span of 13 bases. The CDR3 reads CASSFPRRGYNEQFF. In DNA form, the CDR3 reads TGTGCCAGCAGCTTCCCGCGGAGGGGGTACAATGAGCAGTTCTTC.

As concerns this clone: At one boundary the junction diverges from the germline segment, which might be a read error. V and J are TRBV5-6 and TRBJ1-2; 10 bases fit TRBD1. The germline V gene encodes CDR1 SGHDT and CDR2 YYEEEE. The CDR3 contains 17 residues. CDR3: CASSLGFDRGPNYDYTF. The CDR3 DNA reads TGTGCCAGCAGCTTGGGATTCGACAGGGGGCCTAACTATGACTACACCTTC.